Listed below are T cell receptor beta chains from one sample, sequenced in a study of T cells in Graves' hyperthyroidism and ophthalmopathy. TCRdb ran MiXCR on the multiplex PCR reads and lists one entry per CDR3 protein. This table has about 290,000 distinct CDR3 sequences, 13% appearing once. Specimen: blood. These receptor sequences come from a woman aged 25 to 45 with Graves' hyperthyroidism that later progressed to Graves' ophthalmopathy. CDR3s include the opening cysteine and the closing phenylalanine or tryptophan. D genes are given only for firm matches. Where a row states a size, it is once, few, many or the class of an expanded clone; other rows omit it.

v_call	clone_size	j_call	d_call	cdr3_nt	cdr3_aa
TRBV19	many	TRBJ2-1	TRBD2	TGTGCCAGTAGTCCGACTAGCGAGTCCTACAATGAGCAGTTCTTC	CASSPTSESYNEQFF
TRBV24-1	few	TRBJ2-1	.	TGTGCCACCACGCCCCTCCGGGGGTTCTTC	CATTPLRGFF
TRBV10-3	.	TRBJ2-7	.	TGTGCCATCAGTGAAAAGACCAGGGGCTACGAGCAGTACTTC	CAISEKTRGYEQYF
TRBV30	.	TRBJ2-1	TRBD1	TGTGCCTGGAGCCCAGGGCTAGGGGGCTTCAATGAGCAGTTCTTC	CAWSPGLGGFNEQFF
TRBV4-2	many	TRBJ2-5	.	TGTGCCAGCAGCCCCGCAGACCAAGAGACCCAGTACTTC	CASSPADQETQYF
TRBV19	few	TRBJ1-5	.	TGTGCCAGTAGTATGGCCCAGAGCAATCAGCCCCAGCATTTT	CASSMAQSNQPQHF
TRBV11-2	many	TRBJ2-3	TRBD1	TGTGCCAGCAGCGGCCTGGGACAGGCCGGAGGCACAGATACGCAGTATTTT	CASSGLGQAGGTDTQYF
TRBV19	.	TRBJ2-2	.	TGTGCCAGTAGTATTGGCGGGGTTGAGACCGGGGAGCTGTTTTTT	CASSIGGVETGELFF
TRBV6-1	few	TRBJ2-7	TRBD1	TGTGCCAGCAGAACCGACAGGGACCGCTACGAGCAGTACTTC	CASRTDRDRYEQYF
TRBV28	many	TRBJ1-5	.	TGTGCCAACCAGGGTAGCAATCAGCCCCAGCATTTT	CANQGSNQPQHF
TRBV6-2/TRBV6-3	.	TRBJ1-5	.	TGTGCCAGCAGTTTAGTACTTGAGGTGAGTCAGCCCCAGCATTTT	CASSLVLEVSQPQHF
TRBV12-3/TRBV12-4	many	TRBJ2-2	.	TGTGCCAGCAGTAATAACTATGCCGGGGAGCTGTTTTTT	CASSNNYAGELFF
TRBV7-2	many	TRBJ2-3	.	TGTGCCAGCAGCCTAGGACTTAGCACAGATACGCAGTATTTT	CASSLGLSTDTQYF
TRBV20-1	many	TRBJ2-3	TRBD2	TGCAGTGTAATAGCGGGAGGCCCGGGGGGCACAGATACGCAGTATTTT	CSVIAGGPGGTDTQYF
TRBV6-1	many	TRBJ1-1	TRBD1	TGTGCCAGCAGTTACAGACAGGGTGTCGACACTGAAGCTTTCTTT	CASSYRQGVDTEAFF
TRBV15	many	TRBJ2-5	.	TGTGCCACCAGCCACAGGATTAGGGAGACCCAGTACTTC	CATSHRIRETQYF
TRBV6-2/TRBV6-3	.	TRBJ1-2	.	TGTGCCAGCAGTTACGTCTATGGCTACACCTTC	CASSYVYGYTF
TRBV30	many	TRBJ2-7	TRBD1	TGTGCCTCTTCCGGGACAGACCCCTACGAGCAGTACTTC	CASSGTDPYEQYF
TRBV11-3	many	TRBJ2-1	.	TGTGCCAGCAGCTTAGATCTAAGGGGGAATGAGCAGTTCTTC	CASSLDLRGNEQFF
TRBV29-1	many	TRBJ2-3	TRBD2	TGCAGCGTTTGGGCGAAGGGACTAGCGGGAGGGGCGCAGTATTTT	CSVWAKGLAGGAQYF
TRBV2	.	TRBJ2-7	.	TGTGCCAGCCAAACCCTAGTATTCGAGCAGTACTTC	CASQTLVFEQYF
TRBV12-3/TRBV12-4	many	TRBJ1-2	TRBD1	TGTGCCAGCAGTTTGAACAGGGGGCTTTCCTTC	CASSLNRGLSF
TRBV5-8	many	TRBJ2-1	TRBD2	TGTGCCAGCAGCTCGCCGGGACTAGCGGATGTCTACAATGAGCAGTTCTTC	CASSSPGLADVYNEQFF
TRBV24-1	.	TRBJ1-6	.	TGTGCCACCAGTGATTGGCCCCGGCCCCTCCACTTT	CATSDWPRPLHF
TRBV4-3	few	TRBJ2-7	TRBD2	TGCGCCAGCAGCCCCGGGACTAGCGGGATGTGGGAGCAGTACTTC	CASSPGTSGMWEQYF
TRBV7-9	many	TRBJ2-7	.	TGTGCCAGCAGCCGACCGTCGGGTGAGCAGTACTTC	CASSRPSGEQYF
TRBV6-6	.	TRBJ1-2	.	TGTGCCAGCAGGTACTCGGCAACGGGGGCCACTAACTATGGCTACACCTTC	CASRYSATGATNYGYTF
TRBV24-1	few	TRBJ2-5	TRBD2	TGTGCCACCAGTGATACTAGGACTAGCGGGAGGGGTAAAGAGACCCAGTACTTC	CATSDTRTSGRGKETQYF
TRBV2	.	TRBJ2-5	.	TGTGCCAGCTACGGAGTGTCTGGGACCCAGTACTTC	CASYGVSGTQYF
TRBV9	many	TRBJ2-2	TRBD2	TGTGCCAGCAGCGCCAGCTCTAGCGGGAGATTGTTCGGGGAGCTGTTTTTT	CASSASSSGRLFGELFF
TRBV30	many	TRBJ2-2	.	TGTGCCTGGACTATGGGGGTTAGGAACACCGGGGAGCTGTTTTTT	CAWTMGVRNTGELFF
TRBV3-1	many	TRBJ2-7	TRBD2	TGTGCCAGCAGCTCTGCACAAGGGACTAAGCCCTACGAGCAGTACTTC	CASSSAQGTKPYEQYF
TRBV28	many	TRBJ2-7	TRBD2	TGTGCCAGCGACAGAGCGGGGTCTTTCCACGAGCAGTACTTC	CASDRAGSFHEQYF
TRBV6-1	many	TRBJ2-1	.	TGTGCCAGCAGTTATCGGGCAGGGTCCAATGAGCAGTTCTTC	CASSYRAGSNEQFF
TRBV12-3/TRBV12-4	many	TRBJ2-1	TRBD2	TGTGCCAGCAGTTTGGGGGGGCGGGGACTAGCGTTCTATGAGCAGTTCTTC	CASSLGGRGLAFYEQFF
TRBV5-6	.	TRBJ2-5	TRBD1	TGTGCCAGCAGCTGGGGCTTTTTTTCCGGGACAGGGGGCCAAGAGACCCAGTACTTC	CASSWGFFSGTGGQETQYF
TRBV28	many	TRBJ1-1	.	TGTGCCAGCAGTCCCAACCCCGTTCGGACTGAAGCTTTCTTT	CASSPNPVRTEAFF
TRBV9	many	TRBJ2-1	.	TGTGCCAGCAGCGTAGATTCTAGACCTGGCGAGCAGTTCTTC	CASSVDSRPGEQFF
TRBV6-2/TRBV6-3	few	TRBJ2-7	TRBD2	TGTGCCAGCAGTCCAAGTGGACTAGCGGGAGTGGACGAGCAGTACTTC	CASSPSGLAGVDEQYF
TRBV29-1	many	TRBJ2-1	TRBD1	TGCAGCGTACCGTCCGGACAGGGACGGGGGAATGAGCAGTTCTTC	CSVPSGQGRGNEQFF
TRBV20-1	many	TRBJ2-1	TRBD2	TGCAGTGCCACACTAGCGGGAAGGTCGTATGAGCAGTTCTTC	CSATLAGRSYEQFF
TRBV20-1	many	TRBJ1-1	.	TGCAGTGCTCCTGACAGCGCGGGAGCTTTCTTT	CSAPDSAGAFF